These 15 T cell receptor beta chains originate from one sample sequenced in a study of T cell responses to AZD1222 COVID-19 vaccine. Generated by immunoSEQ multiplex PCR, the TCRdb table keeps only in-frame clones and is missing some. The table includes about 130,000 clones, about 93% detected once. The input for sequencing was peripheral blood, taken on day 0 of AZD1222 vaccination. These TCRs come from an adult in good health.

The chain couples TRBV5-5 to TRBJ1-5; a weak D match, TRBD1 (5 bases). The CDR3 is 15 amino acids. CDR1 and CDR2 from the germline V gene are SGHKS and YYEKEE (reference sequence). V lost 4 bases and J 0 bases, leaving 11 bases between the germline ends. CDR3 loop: CASSSGTDSNQPQHF. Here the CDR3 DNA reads TGTGCCAGCAGCAGTGGGACGGATAGCAATCAGCCCCAGCATTTT. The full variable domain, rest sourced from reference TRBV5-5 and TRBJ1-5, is DAGVTQSPTHLIKTRGQQVTLRCSPISGHKSVSWYQQVLGQGPQFIFQYYEKEERGRGNFPDRFSARQFPNYSSELNVNALLLGDSALYLCASSSGTDSNQPQHFGDGTRLSIL.

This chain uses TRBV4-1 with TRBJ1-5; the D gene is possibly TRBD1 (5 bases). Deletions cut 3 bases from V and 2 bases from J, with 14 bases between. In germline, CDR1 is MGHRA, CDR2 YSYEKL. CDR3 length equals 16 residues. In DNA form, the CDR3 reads TGCGCCAGCAGCCACGTTGAATTAGGGGGCAATCAGCCCCAGCATTTT. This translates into CASSHVELGGNQPQHF.

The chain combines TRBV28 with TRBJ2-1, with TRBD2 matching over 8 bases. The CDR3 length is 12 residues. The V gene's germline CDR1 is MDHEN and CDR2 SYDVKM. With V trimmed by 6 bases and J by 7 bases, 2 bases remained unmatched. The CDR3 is CASSRGRNEQFF. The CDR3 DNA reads TGTGCCAGCAGCCGCGGGAGGAATGAGCAGTTCTTC.

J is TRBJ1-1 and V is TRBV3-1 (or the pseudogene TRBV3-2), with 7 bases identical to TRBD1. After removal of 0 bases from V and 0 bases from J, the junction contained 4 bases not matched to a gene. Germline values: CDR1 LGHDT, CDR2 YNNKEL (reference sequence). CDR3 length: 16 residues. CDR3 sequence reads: CASSQDTGTVNTEAFF. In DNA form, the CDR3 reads TGTGCCAGCAGCCAAGATACCGGGACAGTGAACACTGAAGCTTTCTTT.

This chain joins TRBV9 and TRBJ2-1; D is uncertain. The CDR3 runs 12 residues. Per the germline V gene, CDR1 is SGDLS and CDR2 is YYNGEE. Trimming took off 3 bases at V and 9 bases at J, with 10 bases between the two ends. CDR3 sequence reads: CASSGGTVEQFF. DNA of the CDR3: TGTGCCAGCAGCGGGGGAACAGTTGAGCAGTTCTTC. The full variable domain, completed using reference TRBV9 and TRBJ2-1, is DSGVTQTPKHLITATGQRVTLRCSPRSGDLSVYWYQQSLDQGLQFLIQYYNGEERAKGNILERFSAQQFPDLHSELNLSSLELGDSALYFCASSGGTVEQFFGPGTRLTVL.

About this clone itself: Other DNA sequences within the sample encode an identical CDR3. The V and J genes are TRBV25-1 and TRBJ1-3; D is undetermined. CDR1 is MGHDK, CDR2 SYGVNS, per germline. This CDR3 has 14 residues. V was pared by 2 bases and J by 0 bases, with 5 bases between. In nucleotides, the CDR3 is TGTGCCAGCAGTGAAGGAGACTCTGGAAACACCATATATTTT. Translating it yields CASSEGDSGNTIYF. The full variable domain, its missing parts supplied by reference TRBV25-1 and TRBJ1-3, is EADIYQTPRYLVIGTGKKITLECSQTMGHDKMYWYQQDPGMELHLIHYSYGVNSTEKGDLSSESTVSRIRTEHFPLTLESARPSHTSQYLCASSEGDSGNTIYFGEGSWLTVV.

CDR3 bases: TGTGCCAGCAGCCCAAGGACAGGGCACTATGGCTACACCTTC. Amino acid sequence: CASSPRTGHYGYTF. The V and J genes are TRBV4-2 and TRBJ1-2, with TRBD1 identical over 8 bases. Germline V gene sequence: CDR1 LGHNA, CDR2 YNFKEQ. The CDR3 runs to 14 residues. The junction had 4 bases not matched to a gene; V was cut back by 4 bases and J by 3 bases.

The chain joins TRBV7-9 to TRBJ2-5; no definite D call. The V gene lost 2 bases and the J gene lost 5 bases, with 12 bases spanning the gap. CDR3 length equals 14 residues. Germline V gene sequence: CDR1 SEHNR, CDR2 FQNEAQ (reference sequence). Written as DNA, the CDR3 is TGTGCCAGCAGCTTAACGGTACATTCGGAGACCCAGTACTTC. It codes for CASSLTVHSETQYF.

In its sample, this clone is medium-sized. CDR3 bases: TGCAGCGTTGAACCACTAGGCTCCTACAATGAGCAGTTCTTC. The encoded protein is CSVEPLGSYNEQFF. The chain combines TRBV29-1 with TRBJ2-1; a possible D gene is TRBD2 (5 bases). Germline loops: CDR1 SQVTM, CDR2 ANQGSEA. Between the trimmed V and J ends, which lost 2 bases and 0 bases, there was a span of 8 bases. The CDR3 contains 14 residues.

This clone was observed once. CDR3 sequence: CASSQPGRNTEAFF. For the CDR3, the DNA is TGTGCCAGCAGCCAACCGGGGAGGAACACTGAAGCTTTCTTT. The chain combines TRBV3-1 (or the pseudogene TRBV3-2) with TRBJ1-1; D ambiguous. CDR1 and CDR2 (germline): LGHDT, YNNKEL (reference sequence). This CDR3 has 14 residues. Between the trimmed V and J ends, which lost 2 bases and 1 base, there was a span of 8 bases.

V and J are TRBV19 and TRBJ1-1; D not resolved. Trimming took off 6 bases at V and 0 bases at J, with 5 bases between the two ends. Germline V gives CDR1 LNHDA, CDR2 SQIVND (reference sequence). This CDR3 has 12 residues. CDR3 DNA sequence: TGTGCCAGTAGCTGGATGAACACTGAAGCTTTCTTT. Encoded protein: CASSWMNTEAFF.

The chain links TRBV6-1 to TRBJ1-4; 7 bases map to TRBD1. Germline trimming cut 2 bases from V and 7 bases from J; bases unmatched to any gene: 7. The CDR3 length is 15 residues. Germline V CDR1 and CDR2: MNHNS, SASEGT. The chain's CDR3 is CASSEFTGAAEKLFF. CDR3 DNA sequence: TGTGCCAGCAGTGAATTCACAGGGGCAGCTGAAAAACTGTTTTTT.

CDR3 amino acids: CATQWGRADTQYF. The DNA for the CDR3 is TGTGCCACCCAGTGGGGGCGCGCAGATACGCAGTATTTT. The chain combines TRBV12-3 or TRBV12-4 with TRBJ2-3; the D gene is possibly TRBD1 (6 bases). Trimming left V 10 bases short and J 4 bases short, with 15 bases between. CDR3 size: 13 residues.

The CDR3 region is CASSLGRGDGYTF. The CDR3, as DNA: TGTGCCAGCAGCTTGGGAAGGGGAGACGGCTACACCTTC. This sequence joins TRBV13 and TRBJ1-2, with D perhaps matching TRBD1 (5 bases). Germline assignment: CDR1 PRHDT and CDR2 FYEKMQ (reference sequence). V gave up 3 bases and J gave up 8 bases, with 13 bases separating them. The CDR3 length is 13 residues.

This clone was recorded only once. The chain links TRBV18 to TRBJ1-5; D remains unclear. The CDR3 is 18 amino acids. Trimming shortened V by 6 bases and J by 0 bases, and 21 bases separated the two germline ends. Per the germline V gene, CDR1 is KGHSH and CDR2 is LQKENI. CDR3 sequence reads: CASSLLLLPNLSNQPQHF. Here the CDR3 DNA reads TGTGCCAGCTCCCTCCTCCTTCTGCCAAACCTTAGCAATCAGCCCCAGCATTTT. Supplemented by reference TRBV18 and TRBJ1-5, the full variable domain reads NAGVMQNPRHLVRRRGQEARLRCSPMKGHSHVYWYRQLPEEGLKFMVYLQKENIIDESGMPKERFSAEFPKEGPSILRIQQVVRGDSAAYFCASSLLLLPNLSNQPQHFGDGTRLSIL.